Reported below is one T cell receptor beta chain. The data were taken from a study of blood T cell repertoires in COVID-19. Study-wide background: The samples span acute and convalescent COVID-19 from the United States, Italy and Spain. In each case, the material was cDNA or gDNA derived from T cells, B-cell-depleted T cells, or PBMCs.

Original processing methods: Reference gene primer amplification yielded estimated nucleated cell counts. Sequenced by immunoSEQ multiplex PCR; TCRdb stores in-frame clones only, minus some. D and trimming were read from the DNA, whereas the V and J calls and clone size are those reported in that table. The sample consists of about 110,000 clones, more than 75% of them appearing once. The CDR3 is 15 residues long. Germline assignment: CDR1 SGHRS and CDR2 YFSETQ. Trimming took 7 bases from V and 5 from J, leaving 21 bases between them. The V call is TRBV5-1, the J call TRBJ2-5; tentatively, D is TRBD2 (6 bases). The sample was peripheral blood. The clonotype comes from a woman aged 45-65 years with acute or convalescent COVID-19. The CDR3 DNA follows: TGCGCCAGCCGCAGAATCGGAGGGCCGCGGGAGACCCAGTACTTC. Translation gives CASRRIGGPRETQYF.